Presented here are 30 T cell receptor beta chains from one specimen sequenced in a study of T cells in Graves' hyperthyroidism and ophthalmopathy. Amplification targeted TCR beta CDR3 regions from RNA transcripts. The primer set for the first-round RT-PCR of the TCR CDR3 was HTBI. TCRdb re-derived calls from the multiplex PCR reads in MiXCR, one entry per CDR3 protein. The sample lists more than 500,000 distinct CDR3 sequences, 15% to 20% occurring once. The sample was blood. Source of these receptors: a woman aged 30 to 39 with Graves' ophthalmopathy.

This clonotype was observed at least ten times. This chain joins TRBV11-2 and TRBJ2-5, with D tentatively TRBD2 (5 bases). The CDR3 runs to 14 residues. CDR1 SGHAT and CDR2 FQNNGV come from the germline V gene. Trimming pared 0 bases from V and 2 bases from J, leaving 7 bases between. CDR3 nucleotides: TGTGCCAGCAGCTTAGATCGACTACAAGAGACCCAGTACTTC. The encoded protein is CASSLDRLQETQYF.

V is TRBV27 and J is TRBJ2-4; possibly TRBD1 for D (6 bases). The germline CDR1 and CDR2 sequences are MNHEY and SMNVEV (reference sequence). The CDR3 is made up of 15 amino acids. The V end lost 0 bases, the J end lost 2 bases, and 8 bases lay between the germline ends. CDR3 DNA sequence: TGTGCCAGCAGTTTATCTGGGACACCCAAAAACATTCAGTACTTC. It is translated as CASSLSGTPKNIQYF.

This clonotype has ten or more counts. The chain carries TRBV6-2 or TRBV6-3 and TRBJ2-1; D may be TRBD2 (6 bases). V was shortened by 5 bases and J by 4 bases, with 21 bases between the two germline ends. The CDR3 is made up of 17 amino acids. Germline V gene lookup returns CDR1 MNHEY and CDR2 SVGEGT. The chain's CDR3 is CASSPVGFGTSYNEQFF. The CDR3 DNA reads as TGTGCCAGCAGTCCAGTAGGCTTCGGGACTTCGTACAATGAGCAGTTCTTC.

The V and J genes are TRBV27 and TRBJ1-2; possibly TRBD1 for D (5 bases). This CDR3 is 15 amino acids long. Between the trimmed V and J ends, which lost 5 bases and 3 bases, there was a span of 16 bases. CDR1 is MNHEY and CDR2 is SMNVEV in the germline V gene (reference sequence). The CDR3 DNA sequence: TGTGCCAGCAGTGCATCAGGGATCGGTGACTATGGCTACACCTTC. It codes for CASSASGIGDYGYTF.

This clonotype was seen at least ten times. V usage is TRBV7-8 and J usage is TRBJ1-6; D perhaps matches TRBD1 (6 bases). Germline CDR1 is SGHVS and CDR2 is FQNEAQ. The CDR3 loop spans 15 amino acids. Between the trimmed V and J ends, which lost 0 bases and 10 bases, there was a span of 13 bases. CDR3 DNA: TGTGCCAGCAGCTTAGCGGCGGGGGCAGGATCACCCCTCCACTTT. It translates to CASSLAAGAGSPLHF. Drawing the rest from reference TRBV7-8 and TRBJ1-6, the complete variable domain is GAGVSQSPRYKVAKRGQDVALRCDPISGHVSLFWYQQALGQGPEFLTYFQNEAQLDKSGLPSDRFFAERPEGSVSTLKIQRTQQEDSAVYLCASSLAAGAGSPLHFGNGTRLTVT.

Comment on this clonotype: A much larger clone lies one base from this, so it may be a read error. CDR3 nucleotides: TGTGCCAGCAGCGTAAACTGGGGTGGCACAGATACGCAGTATTTT. Translated, it gives CASSVNWGGTDTQYF. V gene TRBV9 combines with J gene TRBJ2-3; no clear D. There are 15 residues in the CDR3. Per germline, CDR1 SGDLS and CDR2 YYNGEE. The V end lost 1 base, the J end lost 1 base, and 10 bases lay between the germline ends.

The sample holds many counts of this clonotype. The CDR3 DNA reads as TGTGCCAGCAGTGTACAGGGGCCCTACGAGCAGTACTTC. Translating it yields CASSVQGPYEQYF. V gene TRBV25-1 combines with J gene TRBJ2-7; 7 nucleotides line up with TRBD1. J gave up 2 bases and V 4 bases, and 2 bases lay outside the gene matches. The germline V gene encodes CDR1 MGHDK and CDR2 SYGVNS. The length of the CDR3 is 13 residues.

This clonotype was picked up many times. V usage is TRBV28 and J usage is TRBJ2-1; 7 nucleotides agree with TRBD2. The CDR3 is 18 residues long. The trim removed 2 bases at V and 3 bases at J, leaving 13 bases unmatched. Germline values: CDR1 MDHEN, CDR2 SYDVKM. The CDR3: CASSLRRSSGFVYNEQFF. CDR3 DNA: TGTGCCAGCAGTTTACGGAGGTCTAGCGGATTTGTCTACAATGAGCAGTTCTTC. The whole variable domain, filled in from reference TRBV28 and TRBJ2-1, reads DVKVTQSSRYLVKRTGEKVFLECVQDMDHENMFWYRQDPGLGLRLIYFSYDVKMKEKGDIPEGYSVSREKKERFSLILESASTNQTSMYLCASSLRRSSGFVYNEQFFGPGTRLTVL.

The chain carries TRBV12-3 or TRBV12-4 and TRBJ2-2; weak D call: TRBD2 (6 bases). The CDR3 has 13 amino acids. The ends were cut back, 6 bases at V and 7 bases at J, with 12 bases in the middle. The CDR3 coding sequence is TGTGCCAGCAGCGCGGACTATTTCGGGGAGCTGTTTTTT. Protein product: CASSADYFGELFF.

For the CDR3, the DNA is TGTGCCAGTAGTAAGGAAGGATACGCAAATCAGCCCCAGCATTTT. This sequence encodes CASSKEGYANQPQHF. The rearrangement links TRBV19 to TRBJ1-5, with D hard to call. V gave up 4 bases and J gave up 4 bases, with 14 bases separating them. Germline CDR1 and CDR2: LNHDA and SQIVND (reference sequence). CDR3 length: 15 residues.

The sample holds many counts of this clonotype. The rearrangement links TRBV28 to TRBJ1-6; 7 bases match TRBD1. The CDR3 loop spans 14 amino acids. From germline, CDR1 is MDHEN and CDR2 SYDVKM. V lost 5 bases to trimming and J lost 10 bases; unmatched junction nucleotides: 8. The CDR3 here is CASSPRQGWSPLHF. The DNA for the CDR3 is TGTGCCAGCAGTCCACGACAGGGTTGGTCACCCCTCCACTTT.

The chain has TRBV12-3 or TRBV12-4 and TRBJ1-5; 11 bases match TRBD1. The CDR3 totals 18 residues. V lost 7 bases to trimming and J lost 2 bases; unmatched junction nucleotides: 13. CDR3 sequence: CASNRKQGGQGGNQPQHF. In DNA, the CDR3 is TGTGCCAGCAATAGAAAGCAGGGGGGACAGGGGGGCAATCAGCCCCAGCATTTT.

This clonotype was counted many times. The rearrangement joins TRBV20-1 to TRBJ1-4; D might be TRBD1 (6 bases). Germline assignment: CDR1 DFQATT and CDR2 SNEGSKA (reference sequence). With 3 bases removed from V and 8 bases from J, the gap between germline ends came to 22 bases. This CDR3 contains 16 residues. The CDR3 sequence is CSASRGGVRSREKLFF. The DNA for the CDR3 is TGCAGTGCTAGCAGGGGAGGAGTAAGGTCAAGGGAAAAACTGTTTTTT.

This clonotype was seen more than once but under ten times. This chain connects TRBV10-3 to TRBJ2-4; 13 positions agree with TRBD2. Germline CDR1 and CDR2: ENHRY and SYGVKD. Trimming at V came to 4 bases and at J to 11 bases, leaving 5 bases not matched to a gene. The CDR3 runs 14 residues. CDR3 bases: TGTGCCATCAGTGTCGGGACTAGCGGGACCTTTCAGTACTTC. This sequence encodes CAISVGTSGTFQYF.

Only a few counts were recorded for this clonotype. CDR3 bases: TGTGCCAGCAGCAACGACGGATACGAGCAGTACTTC. This translates into CASSNDGYEQYF. The chain is built from TRBV7-3 and TRBJ2-7; D unresolved. CDR3 length: 12 residues. The germline V gene has CDR1 SGHTA and CDR2 FQGTGA. Between the trimmed V and J ends, which lost 5 bases and 4 bases, there was a span of 9 bases.

This clonotype turned up a few times. This chain links TRBV3-1 with TRBJ1-6; no clear D gene. CDR3 length: 12 amino acids. In germline, CDR1 is LGHDT, CDR2 YNNKEL (reference sequence). Trimming shortened V by 4 bases and J by 7 bases, and 5 bases separated the two germline ends. Here the CDR3 DNA reads TGTGCCAGCAGCCCTTCGAATTCACCCCTCCACTTT. It encodes CASSPSNSPLHF.

This clonotype was seen ten or more times. The J gene is TRBJ1-5, the V gene TRBV28, with a tentative D call TRBD1 (5 bases). V lost 2 bases to trimming and J lost 5 bases, with 16 bases between them. Germline V gives CDR1 MDHEN, CDR2 SYDVKM. The CDR3 runs 16 residues. The CDR3 sequence is CASSLEAWGGDQPQHF. CDR3 nucleotides: TGTGCCAGCAGTTTAGAGGCTTGGGGGGGGGATCAGCCCCAGCATTTT.

The chain joins TRBV6-5 to TRBJ1-6; 7 bases are a match to TRBD1. With V trimmed by 5 bases and J by 13 bases, 11 bases remained unmatched. The CDR3 sequence is 14 residues long. Per the germline V gene, CDR1 is MNHEY and CDR2 is SVGAGI. The CDR3: CASSNRDRTSPLHF. The DNA of the CDR3 is TGTGCCAGCAGTAACCGGGACAGAACATCGCCCCTCCACTTT.

The rearrangement links TRBV4-2 to TRBJ2-3; 8 nucleotides agree with TRBD2. This CDR3 is 16 amino acids long. V was clipped by 0 bases and J by 3 bases; unmatched bases: 5. Germline assignment: CDR1 LGHNA and CDR2 YNFKEQ. The CDR3 nucleotides are TGTGCCAGCAGCCAAGAAGCGAGCGGGAGAACAGATACGCAGTATTTT. It yields the protein CASSQEASGRTDTQYF.

The V gene is TRBV16, the J gene TRBJ2-1, with no clear D. Germline CDR1 is KGHSY and CDR2 is FQNENV. The CDR3 length is 13 residues. V lost 1 base and J lost 9, with 10 bases in between. CDR3 region: CASSQLFRREQFF. CDR3 bases: TGTGCCAGCAGCCAATTGTTTAGGCGTGAGCAGTTCTTC.

The chain is built from TRBV20-1 and TRBJ2-1; 8 bases map to TRBD2. Germline V gene data show CDR1 as DFQATT and CDR2 as SNEGSKA (reference sequence). Losses at the gene ends were 3 bases for V and 2 bases for J; bases not matched to a gene: 9. This CDR3 region has 16 residues. The DNA for the CDR3 is TGCAGTGCTAGGGAATCTAGCGGGTGGGCCTACAATGAGCAGTTCTTC. This encodes CSARESSGWAYNEQFF.

This clonotype appeared a few times. V gene TRBV9 combines with J gene TRBJ2-3; D unclear. Germline V gives CDR1 SGDLS, CDR2 YYNGEE. CDR3 size: 13 residues. The V and J ends lost 0 bases and 9 bases respectively, with 11 bases between them. The CDR3 region is CASSVVGHPTQYF. CDR3 DNA sequence: TGTGCCAGCAGCGTAGTAGGGCACCCCACGCAGTATTTT.

The gene calls are TRBV4-3 and TRBJ1-3; D unresolved. The germline V gene has CDR1 LGHNA and CDR2 YSLEER. Between the trimmed V and J ends, which lost 0 bases and 4 bases, there was a span of 16 bases. CDR3 length: 17 residues. DNA for the CDR3: TGCGCCAGCAGCCAAGACGTAGGGTCAGTTGAGGGAAACACCATATATTTT. It translates to CASSQDVGSVEGNTIYF.

This clonotype was counted many times. The V call is TRBV6-1, the J call TRBJ2-7; D uncertain. Germline V lookup: CDR1 MNHNS, CDR2 SASEGT. The CDR3 is 12 amino acids. The V and J ends lost 6 bases and 3 bases respectively, with 9 bases between them. CDR3 loop: CASSFNGYEQYF. The CDR3 nucleotides are TGTGCCAGCAGCTTTAATGGCTACGAGCAGTACTTC.

This clonotype was recorded a few times. CDR3 loop: CASSPPAGGGNEQFF. DNA of the CDR3: TGCGCCAGCAGCCCCCCCGCGGGAGGCGGCAATGAGCAGTTCTTC. This chain connects TRBV4-1 to TRBJ2-1, with 8 bases aligning to TRBD2. Germline V gives CDR1 MGHRA, CDR2 YSYEKL. There are 15 residues in the CDR3. Trimming cost V 4 bases and J 6 bases; bases outside gene matches: 8.

The chain has TRBV15 and TRBJ2-1; 9 bases line up with TRBD2. CDR1 is LNHNV, CDR2 YYDKDF, per germline (reference sequence). V trimming: 0 bases; J trimming: 5 bases; junction bases outside the gene matches: 8. This CDR3 comprises 17 residues. The CDR3 reads CATSRDKGLAEDNEQFF. CDR3 nucleotides: TGTGCCACCAGCAGAGATAAGGGACTAGCCGAAGACAATGAGCAGTTCTTC. Full variable domain (remainder filled in from reference TRBV15 and TRBJ2-1): DAMVIQNPRYQVTQFGKPVTLSCSQTLNHNVMYWYQQKSSQAPKLLFHYYDKDFNNEADTPDNFQSRRPNTSFCFLDIRSPGLGDTAMYLCATSRDKGLAEDNEQFFGPGTRLTVL.

There are a few counts of this clonotype. The chain recombines TRBV7-9 with TRBJ2-4, with D perhaps matching TRBD2 (6 bases). The V and J ends lost 1 base and 1 base respectively, with 11 bases between them. This CDR3 has 16 amino acids. Germline V CDR1 and CDR2: SEHNR, FQNEAQ (reference sequence). Here the CDR3 DNA reads TGTGCCAGCAGCTTAGTAGAAGCGGGTGCCAAAAACATTCAGTACTTC. Residues: CASSLVEAGAKNIQYF. The full variable domain, rest sourced from reference TRBV7-9 and TRBJ2-4, is DTGVSQNPRHKITKRGQNVTFRCDPISEHNRLYWYRQTLGQGPEFLTYFQNEAQLEKSRLLSDRFSAERPKGSFSTLEIQRTEQGDSAMYLCASSLVEAGAKNIQYFGAGTRLSVL.

This clonotype was found many times. V gene TRBV28 combines with J gene TRBJ2-7; possible D gene TRBD1, 5 bases. Germline values: CDR1 MDHEN, CDR2 SYDVKM. There are 14 residues in the CDR3. The germline V and J ends were trimmed by 5 bases and 6 bases, with 17 bases remaining between them. CDR3 loop: CASSRTLSGLEQYF. Here the CDR3 DNA reads TGTGCCAGCAGTAGGACACTTTCGGGTCTCGAGCAGTACTTC.

This clonotype occurred many times. V gene TRBV2 combines with J gene TRBJ2-1; 11 nucleotides line up with TRBD2. Losses at the gene ends were 3 bases for V and 3 bases for J; bases not matched to a gene: 4. Germline values: CDR1 SNHLY, CDR2 FYNNEI. This CDR3 is built from 16 residues. The CDR3 loop reads CASSDEGLAVYNEQFF. CDR3 coding DNA: TGTGCCAGCAGTGATGAGGGACTAGCGGTCTACAATGAGCAGTTCTTC.

This clonotype was found many times. This chain uses TRBV9 with TRBJ2-7, with a possible D match to TRBD2 (6 bases). The CDR3 loop spans 15 amino acids. Germline lookup yields CDR1 SGDLS and CDR2 YYNGEE. Trimming took off 0 bases at V and 5 bases at J, with 15 bases between the two ends. The CDR3 loop reads CASSVVGGGVHEQYF. DNA for the CDR3: TGTGCCAGCAGCGTAGTGGGAGGTGGGGTTCACGAGCAGTACTTC.